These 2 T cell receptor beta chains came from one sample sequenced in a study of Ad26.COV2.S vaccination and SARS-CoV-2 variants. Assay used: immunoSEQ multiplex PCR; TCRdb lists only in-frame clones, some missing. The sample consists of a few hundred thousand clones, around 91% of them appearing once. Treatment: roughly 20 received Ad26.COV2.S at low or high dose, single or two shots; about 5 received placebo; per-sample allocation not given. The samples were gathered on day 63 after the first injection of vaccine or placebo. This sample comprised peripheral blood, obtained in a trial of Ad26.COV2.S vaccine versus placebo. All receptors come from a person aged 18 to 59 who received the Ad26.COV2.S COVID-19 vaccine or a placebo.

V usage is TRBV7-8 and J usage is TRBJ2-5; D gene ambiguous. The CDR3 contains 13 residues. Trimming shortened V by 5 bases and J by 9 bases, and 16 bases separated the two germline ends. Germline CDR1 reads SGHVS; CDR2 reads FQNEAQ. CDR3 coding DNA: TGTGCCAGCAGCCCTCGGACCGCGCCGGCCCAGTACTTC. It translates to CASSPRTAPAQYF. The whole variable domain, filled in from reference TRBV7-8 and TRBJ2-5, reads GAGVSQSPRYKVAKRGQDVALRCDPISGHVSLFWYQQALGQGPEFLTYFQNEAQLDKSGLPSDRFFAERPEGSVSTLKIQRTQQEDSAVYLCASSPRTAPAQYFGPGTRLLVL.

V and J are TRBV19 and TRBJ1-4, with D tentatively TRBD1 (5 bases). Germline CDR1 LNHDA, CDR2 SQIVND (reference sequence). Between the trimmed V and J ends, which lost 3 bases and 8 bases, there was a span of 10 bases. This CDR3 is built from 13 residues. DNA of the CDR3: TGTGCCAGTAGTATCCAAGGGGCCGAAAAACTGTTTTTT. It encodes CASSIQGAEKLFF. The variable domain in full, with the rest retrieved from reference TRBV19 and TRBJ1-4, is DGGITQSPKYLFRKEGQNVTLSCEQNLNHDAMYWYRQDPGQGLRLIYYSQIVNDFQKGDIAEGYSVSREKKESFPLTVTSAQKNPTAFYLCASSIQGAEKLFFGSGTQLSVL.